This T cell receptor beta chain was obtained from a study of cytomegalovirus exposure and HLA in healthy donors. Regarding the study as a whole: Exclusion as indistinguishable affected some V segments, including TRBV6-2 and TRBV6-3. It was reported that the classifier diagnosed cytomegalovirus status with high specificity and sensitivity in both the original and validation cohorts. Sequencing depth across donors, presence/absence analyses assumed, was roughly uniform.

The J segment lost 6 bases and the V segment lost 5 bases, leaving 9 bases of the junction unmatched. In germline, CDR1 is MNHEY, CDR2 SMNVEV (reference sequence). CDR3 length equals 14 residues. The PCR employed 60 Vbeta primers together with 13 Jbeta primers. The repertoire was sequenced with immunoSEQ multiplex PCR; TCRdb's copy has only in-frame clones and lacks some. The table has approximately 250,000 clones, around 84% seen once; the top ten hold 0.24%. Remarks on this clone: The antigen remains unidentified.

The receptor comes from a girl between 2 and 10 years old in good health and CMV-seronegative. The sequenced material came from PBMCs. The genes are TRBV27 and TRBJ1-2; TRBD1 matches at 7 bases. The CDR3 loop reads CASSPSGTDHGYTF. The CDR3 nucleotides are TGTGCCAGCAGTCCCTCCGGGACAGACCATGGCTACACCTTC.